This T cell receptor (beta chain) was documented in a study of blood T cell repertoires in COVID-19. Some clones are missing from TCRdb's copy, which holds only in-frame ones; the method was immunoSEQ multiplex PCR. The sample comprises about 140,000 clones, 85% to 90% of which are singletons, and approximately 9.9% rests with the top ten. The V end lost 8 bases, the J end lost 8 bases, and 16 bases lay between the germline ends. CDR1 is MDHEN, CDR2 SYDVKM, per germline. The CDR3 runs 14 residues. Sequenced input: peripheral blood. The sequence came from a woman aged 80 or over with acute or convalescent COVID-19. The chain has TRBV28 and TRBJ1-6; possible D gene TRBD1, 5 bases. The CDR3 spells CASQTTGPHSPLHF. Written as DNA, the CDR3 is TGTGCCAGCCAAACCACAGGTCCGCATTCACCCCTCCACTTT.